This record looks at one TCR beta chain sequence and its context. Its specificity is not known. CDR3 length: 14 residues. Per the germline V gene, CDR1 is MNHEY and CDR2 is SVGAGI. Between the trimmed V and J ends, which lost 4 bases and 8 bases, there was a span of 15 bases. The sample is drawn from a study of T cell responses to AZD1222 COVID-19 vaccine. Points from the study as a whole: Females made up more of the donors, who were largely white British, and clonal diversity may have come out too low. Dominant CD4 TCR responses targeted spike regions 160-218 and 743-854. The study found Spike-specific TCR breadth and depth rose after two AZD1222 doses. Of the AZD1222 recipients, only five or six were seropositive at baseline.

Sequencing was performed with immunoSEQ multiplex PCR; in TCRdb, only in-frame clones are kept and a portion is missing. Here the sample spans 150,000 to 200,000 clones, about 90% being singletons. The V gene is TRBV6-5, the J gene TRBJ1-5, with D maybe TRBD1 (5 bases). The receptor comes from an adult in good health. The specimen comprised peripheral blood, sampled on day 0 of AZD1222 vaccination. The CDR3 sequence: CASSSRGSGEPQHF. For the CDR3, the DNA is TGTGCCAGCAGTTCTCGGGGGTCGGGGGAGCCCCAGCATTTT.